This T cell receptor (beta chain) was recovered during a study of shared clonotypes between healthy human individuals. The sequencing of unsorted PBMC DNA took place on ten immunoSEQ deep assay plates. TCRdb's table, derived via immunoSEQ multiplex PCR, lists solely in-frame clones and lacks some. In the table there are some 500,000 clones, less than 80% of which are singletons. V shed 6 bases, J shed 7 bases, and the junction held 25 bases outside the gene matches. Germline-derived CDR1 and CDR2 are SGHRS and YFSETQ. This CDR3 region has 19 residues. The gene calls are TRBV5-1 and TRBJ2-5, with 9 bases matching TRBD2. The sequenced material came from PBMCs. This clonotype originated in a woman between 40 and 55 years old in good health. Some clones in this sample may be carry-over from other donors' samples. CDR3 coding DNA: TGCGCCAGCACCCAGAGACAGGGAGTGAGACTAGCGGAGAGGGGGACCCAGTACTTC. Protein sequence: CASTQRQGVRLAERGTQYF.